The text below deals with one TCR beta chain. Its antigen target is currently unknown. Base-call qualities are not available, and no considerably larger clone is one nucleotide away. The time point tag for this specimen amounts to: peak reinfection, 3 to 8 weeks after reinfection detection. Sorted cells were sequenced directly ex vivo, without in vitro expansion prior to TCR sequencing. The donors were people who inject drugs and were enrolled in the Montreal Acute Hepatitis C Cohort Study (HEPCO) in Canada. As controls, total naive CD8 T cells, sorted as viable CD3+ CD8+ CD45RO-, were obtained from a couple of donors at each of the three reinfection time points. Before sorting, cryopreserved peripheral blood mononuclear cells were thawed, and CD8 T cells were purified from the thawed cells. The MACS CD8+ T cell Isolation Kit was used to enrich CD8 T cells by negative selection. Cell sorting was done on a BD FACSAria II sorter with FACSDiva software, and data were analyzed with FlowJo.

The data are from a study of memory CD8 T cells in hepatitis C reinfection (dated by TCRdb to about 2017). Regarding the complete study: Of the five donors, three spontaneously resolved two consecutive HCV infections, and two cleared a primary infection but developed chronic infection after reinfection. The TCR beta repertoire of virus-specific CD8 T cells was tracked longitudinally in about 5 donors across an HCV reinfection episode. Samples at the peak of reinfection were taken 3 to 8 weeks after reinfection was detected. The peak reinfection time point was selected on the basis of previously published longitudinal tetramer+ CD8 T cell frequency data. An HCV reinfection was defined as a positive HCV RNA test that came after two negative tests taken at least 60 days apart. Between the late 2000s and the early 2010s, a few reinfection cases that had stored pre-reinfection samples were identified. In the reinfection study, participants who had previously resolved an HCV infection were followed up every 3 months. Broad study findings and their caveats: Because only five or six donors were included, definitive conclusions about public clonotypes linked to secondary clearance were beyond the reach of the study.

Libraries came from the immunoSEQ multiplex PCR assay. Genomic DNA was extracted from the sorted cells, and Adaptive Biotechnologies' automated high-throughput method was used to sequence the TCR beta V, D and J regions. CDR3 regions were amplified with a two-step, bias-controlled multiplex PCR. An Illumina instrument was used to sequence the amplified TCR beta libraries. Processing in the source paper ran as follows. Demultiplexed reads were processed to reduce amplification and sequencing bias, and the IMGT database was used to assign CDR3 sequences to gene families. Repertoire data were analyzed with ImmunoSEQ software version 2.0. Out-of-frame sequences and sequences with stop codons in the CDR3 were removed from clonotype lists. Clonotypes with a frequency below 0.01% were excluded because such low-frequency clonotypes corresponded to less than one cell. Richness was computed as observed richness divided by input cell number, and evenness as Shannon entropy divided by log observed richness. Repertoire diversity and similarity between time points were quantified using Simpson diversity and Morisita-Horn overlap indices. Clonotypes were categorized as dominant (>1%), sub-dominant (0.5-0.99%), low abundance (0.1-0.49%) or lowest abundance (<0.1%). A germline index was calculated as total CDR3 length minus total nucleotide additions, divided by total CDR3 length. TCRdb stores this immuneACCESS table with in-frame sequences only. Part of the clones is absent; in the studies checked, under half of the shortfall reflects unresolved V genes, and no reason is known for the rest. V and J calls and clone size are given by that table; D and trimming were obtained from the DNA. The sample includes fewer than 50,000 clones, with approximately 87% observed a single time. The top ten hold more than 0.95% of the sample.

The source material was naive CD8+ T cells sorted from blood. The cell subset or site label on this specimen signifies: total naive CD8+CD45RO- T cells. The receptor's source is a man younger than 30 with hepatitis C virus infection.

The base sequence is TGTGCCACCAGCAGAGATCTTAGCACTGAAGCTTTCTTT. Its protein reads: CATSRDLSTEAFF. The receptor chain draws on TRBV15 and TRBJ1-1, with the D gene not confidently named. The CDR3 covers 13 residues, taking in both the cysteine and the phenylalanine. Just the 39-base CDR3 DNA is kept, in frame starting at base 1. V lost 0 bases and J lost 4 bases; the stretch between them is 6 bases long. Per the germline V gene (reference sequence), LNHNV is the CDR1 and YYDKDF is the CDR2.